This is a list of T cell receptor beta chains from one sample in a study of T cell clonotyping in hematopoietic cell transplantation. Sequencing used immunoSEQ multiplex PCR; TCRdb keeps in-frame clones, though not all of them. The sample has 26,000 or so clones; 82% are singletons. This specimen consisted of peripheral blood mononuclear cells, obtained before stem cell transplant. These receptors all stem from a man between 40 and 49 years old with acute myeloid leukemia. Some clones in this sample may be carry-over from other donors' samples. CDR3s include the opening cysteine and the closing phenylalanine or tryptophan. A D gene is named only where the DNA matches it firmly. A clone size is listed for some rows: how often the clone was seen (once, few, many), or a class if it is expanded.

TRBV11-2	-	TRBJ2-2	-	CASSYGEAGELFF	TGTGCCAGCAGCTACGGGGAAGCCGGGGAGCTGTTTTTT
TRBV6-5	-	TRBJ2-2	-	CAVAGTLNTGELFF	TGTGCCGTCGCCGGGACACTAAACACCGGGGAGCTGTTTTTT
TRBV7-2	-	TRBJ1-4	-	CASSLRQNEKLFF	TGTGCCAGCAGCTTACGACAGAATGAAAAACTGTTTTTT
TRBV7-9	TRBD1	TRBJ1-1	once	CASSLTGGWDTEAFF	TGTGCCAGCAGCCTAACAGGGGGCTGGGACACTGAAGCTTTCTTT
TRBV19	-	TRBJ2-1	once	CASRTGYNEQFF	TGTGCCAGTAGGACTGGATACAATGAGCAGTTCTTC
TRBV28	-	TRBJ2-7	once	CASNRGGGLYEQYF	TGTGCCAGCAACCGAGGGGGGGGCCTCTACGAGCAGTACTTC
TRBV5-1	-	TRBJ2-3	-	CASSPGWSTDTQYF	TGCGCCAGCAGCCCAGGGTGGAGCACAGATACGCAGTATTTT
TRBV19	TRBD1	TRBJ2-4	-	CATKSGQGENIQYF	TGTGCCACTAAATCGGGGCAGGGGGAAAACATTCAGTACTTC
TRBV4-3	TRBD1	TRBJ1-3	-	CASSQDDGTGPRNTIYF	TGCGCCAGCAGCCAAGATGACGGGACAGGACCAAGAAACACCATATATTTT
TRBV7-2	TRBD2	TRBJ2-5	-	CASSRGLAGGRETQYF	TGTGCCAGCAGCCGGGGACTAGCGGGGGGGCGTGAGACCCAGTACTTC
TRBV6-1	-	TRBJ1-2	few	CASRTAGYGYTF	TGTGCCAGCAGGACCGCGGGCTATGGCTACACCTTC
TRBV30	TRBD2	TRBJ2-5	-	CAWSDLAGPPVETQYF	TGTGCCTGGAGTGATTTAGCGGGTCCCCCGGTAGAGACCCAGTACTTC
TRBV11-3	TRBD2	TRBJ2-3	-	CASSLREGDTQYF	TGTGCCAGCAGCTTGCGGGAGGGAGATACGCAGTATTTT
TRBV30	TRBD2	TRBJ2-2	once	CAWARGGLNTGELFF	TGTGCCTGGGCCCGGGGGGGGCTGAACACCGGGGAGCTGTTTTTT
TRBV5-6	-	TRBJ2-5	-	CASSLGLGDPQTQYF	TGTGCCAGCAGCTTGGGGCTAGGCGATCCCCAGACCCAGTACTTC
TRBV5-1	TRBD1	TRBJ2-1	-	CASSFTGGRNEQFF	TGCGCCAGCAGCTTTACAGGGGGCCGAAATGAGCAGTTCTTC
TRBV4-3	-	TRBJ2-7	-	CASSRRKDSYEQYF	TGCGCCAGCAGCCGCCGTAAGGATTCCTACGAGCAGTACTTC
TRBV2	TRBD1	TRBJ1-2	-	CASSWTGDNYGYTF	TGTGCCAGCAGTTGGACAGGGGATAACTATGGCTACACCTTC
TRBV7-2	-	TRBJ1-1	-	CASSLVFMNTEAFF	TGTGCCAGCAGCTTAGTGTTCATGAACACTGAAGCTTTCTTT
TRBV30	-	TRBJ1-1	-	CACAYMNTEAFF	TGTGCCTGTGCTTATATGAACACTGAAGCTTTCTTT
TRBV6-5	-	TRBJ1-2	-	CASRQGYGYTF	TGTGCCAGCAGACAGGGTTATGGCTACACCTTC
TRBV5-4	TRBD1	TRBJ1-2	-	CASSDGQGYGYTF	TGTGCCAGCAGCGACGGACAGGGGTATGGCTACACCTTC
TRBV20-1	-	TRBJ2-7	-	CSAKGLGEQYF	TGCAGTGCTAAAGGGTTAGGCGAGCAGTACTTC
TRBV28	TRBD2	TRBJ2-1	-	CASRSDQREIGEQFF	TGTGCCAGCAGATCAGATCAGCGGGAGATCGGTGAGCAGTTCTTC
TRBV27	TRBD1	TRBJ2-4	-	CASSLGQGETVAKNIQYF	TGTGCCAGCAGTTTAGGACAGGGAGAAACCGTAGCCAAAAACATTCAGTACTTC
TRBV5-6	-	TRBJ1-2	-	CASSGRISNRGGINYGYTF	TGTGCCAGCAGCGGGAGGATTTCGAATCGGGGAGGGATTAACTATGGCTACACCTTC
TRBV18	TRBD1	TRBJ1-5	-	CASSPGWTGGQPQHF	TGTGCCAGCTCACCAGGGTGGACAGGTGGCCAGCCCCAGCATTTT
TRBV5-1	-	TRBJ1-2	-	CASSVDSYGYTF	TGCGCCAGCAGCGTGGACAGCTATGGCTACACCTTC
TRBV7-9	TRBD1	TRBJ2-7	-	CASSSGQAPLSYEQYF	TGTGCCAGCAGCTCCGGACAGGCTCCCCTCTCCTACGAGCAGTACTTC
TRBV30	TRBD1	TRBJ1-6	-	CAWSATTGDTYNSPLHF	TGTGCCTGGAGCGCCACTACAGGGGACACCTATAATTCACCCCTCCACTTT
TRBV5-1	-	TRBJ2-7	once	CASSSRVGASSYEQYF	TGCGCCAGCAGCTCGAGGGTAGGGGCCAGCTCCTACGAGCAGTACTTC